These 21 T cell receptor beta chains came from one sample sequenced in a study of cytomegalovirus exposure and HLA in healthy donors. The PCR used 60 Vbeta and 13 Jbeta primers. Data came from immunoSEQ multiplex PCR; TCRdb stores just in-frame clones and leaves some out. This table holds almost 200,000 clones, 70% to 85% found once. Sequenced sample: PBMCs. The receptors were sampled from a woman in her twenties or thirties in good health and CMV-seropositive.

This chain joins TRBV6-5 and TRBJ2-2; a weak D match, TRBD2 (6 bases). Trimming stripped 6 bases from V and 0 bases from J, with 11 bases between. The CDR3 sequence is 15 residues long. Germline V gives CDR1 MNHEY, CDR2 SVGAGI. CDR3 loop: CASREGPANTGELFF. The CDR3 coding sequence is TGTGCCAGCAGGGAGGGGCCCGCGAACACCGGGGAGCTGTTTTTT.

The V and J genes are TRBV29-1 and TRBJ2-7, with 7 bases matching TRBD1. Germline lookup yields CDR1 SQVTM and CDR2 ANQGSEA. The CDR3 has 12 residues. After removal of 6 bases from V and 7 bases from J, the junction contained 9 bases not matched to a gene. The CDR3 region is CSVRTGELEQYF. CDR3 coding DNA: TGCAGCGTCAGGACAGGTGAACTGGAGCAGTACTTC.

This clone was found once. The rearrangement links TRBV19 to TRBJ2-3, with D possibly TRBD1 on 5 matching bases. CDR3 length equals 15 residues. Germline CDR1 LNHDA, CDR2 SQIVND (reference sequence). V lost 6 bases and J lost 0, with 13 bases in between. The CDR3 nucleotides read TGTGCCAGTAGCCCCCGCACAGGCAGCACAGATACGCAGTATTTT. Residues: CASSPRTGSTDTQYF.

CDR3: CASSFARGDTGELFF. DNA for the CDR3: TGCGCCAGCAGTTTTGCCAGGGGAGACACCGGGGAGCTGTTTTTT. The gene calls are TRBV5-1 and TRBJ2-2; D might be TRBD1 (6 bases). Between the trimmed V and J ends, which lost 5 bases and 3 bases, there was a span of 14 bases. Germline-derived CDR1 and CDR2 are SGHRS and YFSETQ. The CDR3 runs 15 residues.

The chain uses TRBV19 and TRBJ1-5; maybe TRBD1 (5 bases). The CDR3 is made up of 15 amino acids. Trimming left V 3 bases short and J 2 bases short, with 11 bases between. From germline, CDR1 is LNHDA and CDR2 SQIVND (reference sequence). The CDR3 DNA reads TGTGCCAGTAGTATTCTGGACATTCGCAATCAGCCCCAGCATTTT. It codes for CASSILDIRNQPQHF.

This sequence joins TRBV4-2 and TRBJ1-4; TRBD1 agrees at 7 bases. The V and J ends lost 1 base and 6 bases, in that order; junction bases with no gene match: 11. The length of the CDR3 is 17 residues. Germline lookup yields CDR1 LGHNA and CDR2 YNFKEQ. The CDR3 nucleotides read TGTGCCAGCAGCCAAGCAAATACCGGACAGGCGCATGAAAAACTGTTTTTT. It specifies CASSQANTGQAHEKLFF.

This clone showed up just a few times. This chain joins TRBV2 and TRBJ2-2; 8 positions match TRBD2. The CDR3 covers 16 residues. From germline, CDR1 is SNHLY and CDR2 FYNNEI. Trimming removed 8 bases from V and 7 bases from J; junction bases left unmatched: 15. CDR3 in amino acids: CASSDLAGGSFGELFF. CDR3 DNA sequence: TGTGCCAGCTCCGACCTGGCGGGGGGCTCTTTCGGGGAGCTGTTTTTT.

The chain has TRBV28 and TRBJ1-5; TRBD1 matches 11 bases. V lost 2 bases, J lost 4 bases, and 4 bases stayed unmatched. CDR1 MDHEN and CDR2 SYDVKM come from the germline V gene. The CDR3 extends over 16 amino acids. CDR3 nucleotide sequence: TGTGCCAGCAGTTTACGGACAGGGGGCACGAATCAGCCCCAGCATTTT. Translation gives CASSLRTGGTNQPQHF.

The chain employs TRBV9 and TRBJ2-2, with D possibly being TRBD1 (5 bases). CDR1 is SGDLS, CDR2 YYNGEE, per germline. The CDR3 is 13 residues long. The V end was cut by 0 bases, the J end by 6 bases, with 6 bases between. CDR3 bases: TGTGCCAGCAGCGTAGGGGGCCCCGGGGAGCTGTTTTTT. Its translation is CASSVGGPGELFF.

The chain couples TRBV5-1 to TRBJ2-3; TRBD1 aligns across 12 bases. The CDR3 runs 19 residues. The V segment lost 3 bases and the J segment 1 base; nucleotides outside the gene matches: 12. Germline V gene sequence: CDR1 SGHRS, CDR2 YFSETQ. The CDR3 DNA follows: TGCGCCAGCAGCTCGACACCGGGACAGGGGGCTTCCGGCACAGATACGCAGTATTTT. It yields the protein CASSSTPGQGASGTDTQYF.

V usage is TRBV6-1 and J usage is TRBJ2-7; 9 positions agree with TRBD2. Germline V CDR1 and CDR2: MNHNS, SASEGT. Unmatched junction bases numbered 5, after V lost 6 bases and J lost 2 bases. This CDR3 region has 14 residues. The CDR3 sequence: CASRWTSVTYEQYF. Written as DNA, the CDR3 is TGTGCCAGCAGATGGACTAGCGTCACCTACGAGCAGTACTTC.

This chain connects TRBV14 to TRBJ2-7; 7 bases fit TRBD2. CDR3 size: 16 residues. Looked up from germline, CDR1 is SGHDN and CDR2 is FVKESK. V was clipped by 1 base and J by 7 bases; unmatched bases: 13. The CDR3 is CASSQVPRRLAEEQYF. In DNA, the CDR3 is TGTGCCAGCAGCCAAGTCCCCCGACGACTAGCTGAGGAGCAGTACTTC.

This clone has a single count. The genes are TRBV4-3 and TRBJ1-1; D gene unclear. Germline loops: CDR1 LGHNA, CDR2 YSLEER. The CDR3 contains 15 residues. V lost 0 bases and J 0 bases, leaving 8 bases between the germline ends. CDR3 protein: CASSQEVQLNTEAFF. The DNA of the CDR3 is TGCGCCAGCAGCCAAGAGGTACAACTGAACACTGAAGCTTTCTTT.

The chain recombines TRBV2 with TRBJ1-2, with 8 bases that match TRBD1. CDR3 size: 14 residues. V was clipped by 5 bases and J by 8 bases; unmatched bases: 10. Germline V gene lookup returns CDR1 SNHLY and CDR2 FYNNEI. The CDR3, as DNA: TGTGCCAGCAGTTCCGGACAGGGCAATGCAGGCTACACCTTC. This gives the protein CASSSGQGNAGYTF.

The chain joins TRBV7-2 to TRBJ2-3; no reliable D call. V shed 1 base and J shed 0 bases, with 11 bases lying between them. The CDR3 spans 16 residues. CDR1 and CDR2 (germline): SGHTA, FQGNSA. As DNA, the CDR3 is TGTGCCAGCAGCTTAGGAGGCGACTTTAGCACAGATACGCAGTATTTT. Translating it yields CASSLGGDFSTDTQYF.

A few counts support this clone. The chain carries TRBV7-9 and TRBJ1-1; 12 positions agree with TRBD1. V lost 2 bases, J lost 0 bases, and 4 bases stayed unmatched. Germline assignment: CDR1 SEHNR and CDR2 FQNEAQ (reference sequence). This CDR3 is 17 amino acids long. As DNA, the CDR3 is TGTGCCAGCAGCTTAAGGGACAGGGGGCAAATGAACACTGAAGCTTTCTTT. Protein product: CASSLRDRGQMNTEAFF.

V usage is TRBV5-1 and J usage is TRBJ2-3; 9 nucleotides line up with TRBD1. V was clipped by 4 bases and J by 2 bases; unmatched bases: 5. The CDR3 totals 15 residues. Germline V gene lookup returns CDR1 SGHRS and CDR2 YFSETQ. The CDR3 coding sequence is TGCGCCAGCAGCCCGGGACAGGGAACCACAGATACGCAGTATTTT. This codes for CASSPGQGTTDTQYF.

This clone was found a few times. The chain carries TRBV9 and TRBJ1-4; D might be TRBD1 (6 bases). V was clipped by 3 bases and J by 7 bases, with 19 bases between them. Looked up from germline, CDR1 is SGDLS and CDR2 is YYNGEE. The length of the CDR3 is 16 residues. DNA for the CDR3: TGTGCCAGCAGCGAGGGACCCCAGGGGCTAGCTGAAAAACTGTTTTTT. This sequence encodes CASSEGPQGLAEKLFF.

The rearrangement links TRBV4-1 to TRBJ1-2, with 9 bases fitting TRBD1. The CDR3 is 17 amino acids. V lost 4 bases and J lost 4; bases outside the gene matches: 13. Germline V CDR1 and CDR2: MGHRA, YSYEKL. The CDR3 region has the DNA TGCGCCAGCAGCCCCCTAGACGGGACAGGGAGCAGCTATGGCTACACCTTC. It yields the protein CASSPLDGTGSSYGYTF.

This clone was observed a single time. The rearrangement joins TRBV30 to TRBJ1-2; perhaps TRBD1 as D (5 bases). This CDR3 has 11 amino acids. Trimming removed 2 bases at V and 6 bases at J, with 7 bases between. Germline V gene data show CDR1 as GTSNPN and CDR2 as SVGIG (reference sequence). The CDR3 reads CAWSRGNGYTF. For the CDR3, the DNA is TGTGCCTGGAGTAGGGGTAATGGCTACACCTTC. Filled out from reference TRBV30 and TRBJ1-2, the complete variable domain reads SQTIHQWPATLVQPVGSPLSLECTVEGTSNPNLYWYRQAAGRGLQLLFYSVGIGQISSEVPQNLSASRPQDRQFILSSKKLLLSDSGFYLCAWSRGNGYTFGSGTRLTVV.

This sequence joins TRBV27 and TRBJ2-4; TRBD2 matches 9 bases. The V segment lost 2 bases and the J segment 3 bases; nucleotides outside the gene matches: 2. Germline V lookup: CDR1 MNHEY, CDR2 SMNVEV (reference sequence). The CDR3 runs 15 residues. The DNA for the CDR3 is TGTGCCAGCAGTTTAGGCGGGGGGGGCAAAAACATTCAGTACTTC. It encodes CASSLGGGGKNIQYF.